The 27 T cell receptor beta chains below all came from one sample that was sequenced in a study of beta chain features in type 1 diabetes. Reverse transcription of all isolated RNA meant that expressed TCRB transcripts were sequenced. Profiled with immunoSEQ multiplex PCR; TCRdb holds only in-frame clones, not every one. The sample includes about 900,000 clones, roughly 16% of them seen just once. Sequenced input: naive CD4+ T cells from blood. The receptor set was obtained from a woman aged 18 to 35 in good health.

The V call is TRBV9, the J call TRBJ1-4; possible D gene TRBD1, 5 bases. The germline V and J ends were trimmed by 6 bases and 6 bases, with 18 bases remaining between them. CDR3 length equals 15 residues. Germline assignment: CDR1 SGDLS and CDR2 YYNGEE. The CDR3 here is CASTPDAGKHEKLFF. CDR3 DNA: TGTGCCAGCACCCCGGACGCAGGGAAACATGAAAAACTGTTTTTT.

The chain employs TRBV15 and TRBJ2-4; TRBD2 agrees at 7 bases. CDR1 and CDR2 from the germline V gene are LNHNV and YYDKDF (reference sequence). CDR3 length: 14 amino acids. Losses at the gene ends were 5 bases for V and 8 bases for J; bases not matched to a gene: 9. Here the CDR3 reads CATSRGGSYDIQYF. CDR3 DNA sequence: TGTGCCACCAGCCGAGGCGGGAGTTATGACATTCAGTACTTC.

This clone was counted a few times. V is TRBV21-1 and J is TRBJ2-7; TRBD1 is the table's D call, not checked against the DNA. TRBV21-1 is noted as a pseudogene. The CDR3 spans 15 residues. The CDR3 reads CASSTCPGTNYEQYF. CDR3 DNA: TGTGCCAGCAGCACCTGCCCCGGGACAAACTACGAGCAGTACTTC.

The sample holds a few counts of this clone. This chain connects TRBV9 to TRBJ2-2, with 10 bases aligning to TRBD1. The CDR3 runs to 15 residues. The germline V gene encodes CDR1 SGDLS and CDR2 YYNGEE. Losses at the gene ends were 4 bases for V and 4 bases for J; bases not matched to a gene: 4. CDR3 amino acids: CASSPRDRGTGELFF. The CDR3 nucleotides are TGTGCCAGCAGCCCGCGGGACAGGGGCACCGGGGAGCTGTTTTTT. Full variable domain (missing parts from reference TRBV9 and TRBJ2-2): DSGVTQTPKHLITATGQRVTLRCSPRSGDLSVYWYQQSLDQGLQFLIQYYNGEERAKGNILERFSAQQFPDLHSELNLSSLELGDSALYFCASSPRDRGTGELFFGEGSRLTVL.

The rearrangement links TRBV4-2 to TRBJ2-1; D is unresolved. Deletions cut 5 bases from V and 3 bases from J, with 14 bases between. Germline loops: CDR1 LGHNA, CDR2 YNFKEQ. The CDR3 is 15 amino acids. The CDR3 bases are TGTGCCAGCAGCTCCCCTTGGGCGGACTACAATGAGCAGTTCTTC. It is translated as CASSSPWADYNEQFF.

This clone was detected only a few times. V is TRBV19 and J is TRBJ1-5; TRBD1 matches at 8 bases. This CDR3 is built from 13 residues. Germline CDR1 LNHDA, CDR2 SQIVND (reference sequence). Losses at the gene ends were 9 bases for V and 7 bases for J; bases not matched to a gene: 8. CDR3 protein: CASNDRGGQPQHF. In DNA form, the CDR3 reads TGTGCCAGCAATGACAGGGGCGGACAGCCCCAGCATTTT. Supplemented by reference TRBV19 and TRBJ1-5, the full variable domain reads DGGITQSPKYLFRKEGQNVTLSCEQNLNHDAMYWYRQDPGQGLRLIYYSQIVNDFQKGDIAEGYSVSREKKESFPLTVTSAQKNPTAFYLCASNDRGGQPQHFGDGTRLSIL.

A few counts support this clone. The chain recombines TRBV7-9 with TRBJ2-5, with a tentative D call TRBD1 (6 bases). Trimming shortened V by 5 bases and J by 5 bases, and 9 bases separated the two germline ends. The CDR3 loop spans 12 amino acids. From germline, CDR1 is SEHNR and CDR2 FQNEAQ (reference sequence). The CDR3 DNA reads as TGTGCCAGCAGCGCAGGGGTGGAGACCCAGTACTTC. This translates into CASSAGVETQYF.

The chain links TRBV28 to TRBJ2-2; D is uncertain. The CDR3 contains 14 residues. Germline assignment: CDR1 MDHEN and CDR2 SYDVKM. Trimming took 5 bases from V and 7 from J, leaving 14 bases between them. CDR3 sequence (DNA): TGTGCCAGCAGTAGGTCAGATTTTGTCGGGGAGCTGTTTTTT. It encodes CASSRSDFVGELFF.

This clone was observed a few times. CDR3 region: CARSRDQARGETQYF. The CDR3 DNA is TGTGCCAGATCCCGGGACCAGGCGAGGGGGGAGACCCAGTACTTC. The chain recombines TRBV2 with TRBJ2-5; TRBD1 is a possible D gene (6 bases). V was trimmed by 9 bases and J by 5 bases, leaving 22 bases between them. The germline V gene has CDR1 SNHLY and CDR2 FYNNEI. There are 15 residues in the CDR3. The full variable domain, rest sourced from reference TRBV2 and TRBJ2-5, is EPEVTQTPSHQVTQMGQEVILRCVPISNHLYFYWYRQILGQKVEFLVSFYNNEISEKSEIFDDQFSVERPDGSNFTLKIRSTKLEDSAMYFCARSRDQARGETQYFGPGTRLLVL.

This chain uses TRBV27 with TRBJ2-1, with D perhaps TRBD1 or TRBD2 (5 bases each). Trimming took 0 bases from V and 0 from J, leaving 18 bases between them. CDR3 length: 19 residues. CDR1 MNHEY and CDR2 SMNVEV come from the germline V gene (reference sequence). The CDR3 DNA reads TGTGCCAGCAGTTTATCGGGGGTAACAACGCGGAGCTCCTACAATGAGCAGTTCTTC. Its translation: CASSLSGVTTRSSYNEQFF.

This clone was recorded only once. The rearrangement links TRBV10-3 to TRBJ2-2, with D perhaps matching TRBD1 (5 bases). Deletions cut 4 bases from V and 3 bases from J, with 12 bases between. The V gene's germline CDR1 is ENHRY and CDR2 SYGVKD. This CDR3 contains 15 residues. CDR3 nucleotides: TGTGCCATCAGTGCAGGGAATCAGGACACCGGGGAGCTGTTTTTT. Its protein is CAISAGNQDTGELFF.

V and J are TRBV7-8 and TRBJ1-5, with D tentatively TRBD1 (5 bases). The CDR3 is 13 residues long. The V gene's germline CDR1 is SGHVS and CDR2 FQNEAQ. V was cut by 5 bases and J by 6 bases, with 11 bases left in between. CDR3 in DNA: TGTGCCAGCAGCACCGGGACCACTCAGCCCCAGCATTTT. Amino acids: CASSTGTTQPQHF. The full variable domain, in which reference TRBV7-8 and TRBJ1-5 provide the parts outside the CDR3, is GAGVSQSPRYKVAKRGQDVALRCDPISGHVSLFWYQQALGQGPEFLTYFQNEAQLDKSGLPSDRFFAERPEGSVSTLKIQRTQQEDSAVYLCASSTGTTQPQHFGDGTRLSIL.

There are a few counts of this clone. The J gene is TRBJ2-7, the V gene TRBV19, with D maybe TRBD1 (5 bases). The CDR3 contains 13 residues. Deletions cut 1 base from V and 6 bases from J, with 10 bases between. Per germline, CDR1 LNHDA and CDR2 SQIVND (reference sequence). CDR3 DNA sequence: TGTGCCAGTAGTATAGCGACAGTCGGCGAGCAGTACTTC. Protein: CASSIATVGEQYF. Complete variable domain (other parts from reference TRBV19 and TRBJ2-7): DGGITQSPKYLFRKEGQNVTLSCEQNLNHDAMYWYRQDPGQGLRLIYYSQIVNDFQKGDIAEGYSVSREKKESFPLTVTSAQKNPTAFYLCASSIATVGEQYFGPGTRLTVT.

A few counts support this clone. CDR3 DNA: TGTGCCATCAGAGTGCTAGCGGGAGTCGGCACAGATACGCAGTATTTT. This codes for CAIRVLAGVGTDTQYF. The gene calls are TRBV10-3 and TRBJ2-3; TRBD2 matches 10 bases. J gave up 1 base and V 6 bases, and 7 bases lay outside the gene matches. The CDR3 consists of 16 residues. Per the germline V gene, CDR1 is ENHRY and CDR2 is SYGVKD.

V and J are TRBV29-1 and TRBJ2-3; no definite D call. V lost 7 bases and J 4 bases, leaving 9 bases between the germline ends. This CDR3 region has 11 residues. In germline, CDR1 is SQVTM, CDR2 ANQGSEA. In DNA form, the CDR3 reads TGCAGCGCCGTAAGGGCAGATACGCAGTATTTT. Translated: CSAVRADTQYF.

This clone has only a few counts. The chain joins TRBV7-9 to TRBJ2-1, with 11 bases that match TRBD2. V lost 4 bases to trimming and J lost 9 bases; unmatched junction nucleotides: 8. Germline lookup yields CDR1 SEHNR and CDR2 FQNEAQ (reference sequence). The CDR3 length is 15 residues. DNA of the CDR3: TGTGCCAGCAGCTCTTTAGCGGGAGGGCCGCGTGAGCAGTTCTTC. Its protein is CASSSLAGGPREQFF.

The chain couples TRBV28 to TRBJ1-5; D is perhaps TRBD1 (6 bases). The length of the CDR3 is 15 residues. V was trimmed by 5 bases and J by 2 bases, leaving 13 bases between them. The germline gives CDR1 MDHEN, CDR2 SYDVKM. DNA of the CDR3: TGTGCCAGCAGTCGCCGGGGGGCTGGCAATCAGCCCCAGCATTTT. As protein: CASSRRGAGNQPQHF.

The chain joins TRBV18 to TRBJ1-1; 7 bases map to TRBD1. CDR3 length equals 14 residues. With V trimmed by 3 bases and J by 3 bases, 4 bases remained unmatched. Germline values: CDR1 KGHSH, CDR2 LQKENI. In nucleotides, the CDR3 is TGTGCCAGCTCACCTGGGACAGTTGACACTGAAGCTTTCTTT. It codes for CASSPGTVDTEAFF.

The gene calls are TRBV19 and TRBJ2-7; D is unclear. The CDR3 is 14 amino acids. Per the germline V gene, CDR1 is LNHDA and CDR2 is SQIVND (reference sequence). V lost 4 bases, J lost 5 bases, and 15 bases lay in between. This CDR3 reads CASSRGSQWHEQYF. CDR3 bases: TGTGCCAGTAGTAGGGGAAGCCAATGGCACGAGCAGTACTTC.

The chain couples TRBV7-2 to TRBJ1-2; 9 bases fit TRBD1. Losses at the gene ends were 5 bases for V and 4 bases for J; bases not matched to a gene: 8. The length of the CDR3 is 15 residues. Germline-derived CDR1 and CDR2 are SGHTA and FQGNSA. CDR3 amino acids: CASSQSGTGLYGYTF. The CDR3 DNA sequence: TGTGCCAGCAGCCAATCCGGGACAGGGCTCTATGGCTACACCTTC.

This chain joins TRBV5-1 and TRBJ2-1; the D is unclear. CDR1 and CDR2 (germline): SGHRS, YFSETQ. Trimming shortened V by 3 bases and J by 9 bases, and 7 bases separated the two germline ends. The CDR3 length is 11 residues. The CDR3 bases are TGCGCCAGCAGCTCGTCCGGTGAGCAGTTCTTC. Translation: CASSSSGEQFF.

This clone was observed a few times. At the DNA level, this CDR3 is encoded by other sequences in the same sample as well. The V and J genes are TRBV7-6 and TRBJ2-2; D remains ambiguous. CDR3 size: 13 residues. Per the germline V gene, CDR1 is SGHVS and CDR2 is FNYEAQ. Trimming removed 1 base at V and 2 bases at J, with 2 bases between. The CDR3 DNA is TGTGCCAGCAGCTTAGGCAACACCGGGGAGCTGTTTTTT. Amino acids: CASSLGNTGELFF.

CDR3 bases: TGTGCCAGCAGTGACTGGGGATTGGGCTACACCTTC. This codes for CASSDWGLGYTF. The rearrangement joins TRBV28 to TRBJ1-2; D gene uncertain. The CDR3 runs to 12 residues. CDR1 is MDHEN, CDR2 SYDVKM, per germline. Between the trimmed V and J ends, which lost 5 bases and 8 bases, there was a span of 12 bases.

This sequence joins TRBV7-9 and TRBJ1-2; D is ambiguous. Germline lookup yields CDR1 SEHNR and CDR2 FQNEAQ (reference sequence). This CDR3 is built from 12 residues. Deletions cut 8 bases from V and 5 bases from J, with 12 bases between. CDR3 DNA sequence: TGTGCCAGCCGTGGTTGGGATTATGGCTACACCTTC. Translated: CASRGWDYGYTF.

This clone was seen only a few times. The chain links TRBV19 to TRBJ2-2; D is uncertain. Germline loops: CDR1 LNHDA, CDR2 SQIVND (reference sequence). The CDR3 spans 13 residues. V gave up 7 bases and J gave up 2 bases, with 8 bases separating them. The CDR3 nucleotides are TGTGCCAGTAAGGCCGTAAACACCGGGGAGCTGTTTTTT. Residues: CASKAVNTGELFF.

The chain joins TRBV7-9 to TRBJ1-1; D ambiguous. The CDR3 consists of 13 residues. CDR1 is SEHNR and CDR2 is FQNEAQ in the germline V gene (reference sequence). Trimming removed 2 bases at V and 5 bases at J, with 9 bases between. Here the CDR3 reads CASSLYSGTEAFF. For the CDR3, the DNA is TGTGCCAGCAGCTTATATTCGGGAACTGAAGCTTTCTTT.

The CDR3, as DNA: TGTGCCACCAGCAGAGGACAGAACTATGGCTACACCTTC. Translating it yields CATSRGQNYGYTF. The chain carries TRBV15 and TRBJ1-2, with D possibly TRBD1 on 5 matching bases. CDR3 length: 13 residues. The germline CDR1 and CDR2 sequences are LNHNV and YYDKDF (reference sequence). Trimming left V 1 base short and J 2 bases short, with 5 bases between.